The 6 T cell receptor beta chains listed next were all sequenced from one sample in a study of high-grade serous ovarian cancer treatment subgroups. Tumor samples were taken before definitive surgery or chemotherapy. The protocol was immunoSEQ multiplex PCR, while the TCRdb copy is restricted to in-frame clones and leaves out a portion. The sample has almost 4,500 clones; roughly three quarters are singletons. The sequenced sample was tumor tissue. Every receptor here comes from a human donor with high-grade serous ovarian cancer.

The chain recombines TRBV5-1 with TRBJ1-1; the D gene is possibly TRBD1 (5 bases). This CDR3 is built from 14 residues. Germline assignment: CDR1 SGHRS and CDR2 YFSETQ. Between the trimmed V and J ends, which lost 4 bases and 5 bases, there was a span of 15 bases. The CDR3 loop reads CASSPGTVVTEAFF. CDR3 nucleotide sequence: TGCGCCAGCAGCCCGGGGACCGTAGTTACTGAAGCTTTCTTT.

This clone was counted only a few times. The chain combines TRBV5-4 with TRBJ1-1; 8 bases agree with TRBD1. The CDR3 totals 15 residues. The junction had 15 bases not matched to a gene; V was cut back by 4 bases and J by 10 bases. Germline V gene lookup returns CDR1 SGHNT and CDR2 YYREEE (reference sequence). This chain's CDR3 is CASSPDRDSVLGAFF. The CDR3 DNA reads TGTGCCAGCAGCCCGGACAGGGATTCTGTATTGGGAGCTTTCTTT.

This clone was seen only once. Its ends do not fully match the called genes, so a read error is possible. The V and J genes are TRBV15 and TRBJ2-1; the D gene is possibly TRBD2 (5 bases). The CDR3 length is 16 residues. Germline lookup yields CDR1 LNHNV and CDR2 YYDKDF (reference sequence). CDR3 DNA sequence: TGTGCCACCAGCGGAGAGGGCCGATTTAAGTACAATGAGCAGTTCTTC. Its translation: CATSGEGRFKYNEQFF.

The CDR3 reads CASSWDSSGNTIYF. Here the CDR3 DNA reads TGTGCCAGCAGCTGGGACAGCTCTGGAAACACCATATATTTT. The V and J genes are TRBV7-2 and TRBJ1-3; TRBD1 matches at 7 bases. This CDR3 spans 14 amino acids. Trimming at V came to 4 bases and at J to 0 bases, leaving 0 bases not matched to a gene. Germline CDR1 and CDR2: SGHTA and FQGNSA.

The V call is TRBV7-9, the J call TRBJ1-1; D gene uncertain. V lost 5 bases to trimming and J lost 10 bases, with 23 bases between them. The V gene's germline CDR1 is SEHNR and CDR2 FQNEAQ (reference sequence). The CDR3 is made up of 15 amino acids. The CDR3 region has the DNA TGTGCCAGCAGCCCGACCGGCCCGGGTCCCCGAGCAGCTTTCTTT. Translation gives CASSPTGPGPRAAFF.

This clone was picked up a small number of times. This specimen includes other DNA sequences encoding the same CDR3. This chain connects TRBV30 to TRBJ2-5; D remains unclear. The germline CDR1 and CDR2 sequences are GTSNPN and SVGIG (reference sequence). The ends were cut back, 0 bases at V and 5 bases at J, with 10 bases in the middle. This CDR3 has 13 residues. The CDR3 loop is CAWSVLGGETQYF. The CDR3 bases are TGTGCCTGGAGTGTACTCGGTGGGGAGACCCAGTACTTC.